This TCR beta chain was recorded in a study of identical twins. Study-level results: Invariant T cells like MAIT and iNKT could partly confound the zero-insertion analyses. Twin sharing of out-of-frame TCR alpha was underestimated by models in monozygotic pairs. Those out-of-frame alpha sequences shared by twins showed an excess of low generation probability.

Addition of a universal primer site occurred through template switching, and cDNA carried unique molecular identifiers. TCRdb called the 5' RACE reads again in MiXCR, with one record for every CDR3 protein. The sample comprises approximately 550,000 distinct CDR3 sequences, 20% to 25% of which are singletons, and approximately 0.52% rests with the top ten. As for this clonotype: Its cognate antigen is unknown.

These data were also filed under a second study, of yellow fever vaccine responses in identical twins.

The specimen was CD4+ T cells sorted from blood. This sequence originates from a woman aged 18-29 years in good health.

CDR3 residues: CASSPGRYSPLHF. The CDR3 DNA reads TGTGCCAGCAGCCCGGGACGCTATTCACCCCTCCACTTT. The gene calls are TRBV7-9 and TRBJ1-6, with a possible D match to TRBD1 (5 bases). This CDR3 contains 13 residues. Trimming removed 5 bases at V and 8 bases at J, with 10 bases between. Germline loops: CDR1 SEHNR, CDR2 FQNEAQ (reference sequence).